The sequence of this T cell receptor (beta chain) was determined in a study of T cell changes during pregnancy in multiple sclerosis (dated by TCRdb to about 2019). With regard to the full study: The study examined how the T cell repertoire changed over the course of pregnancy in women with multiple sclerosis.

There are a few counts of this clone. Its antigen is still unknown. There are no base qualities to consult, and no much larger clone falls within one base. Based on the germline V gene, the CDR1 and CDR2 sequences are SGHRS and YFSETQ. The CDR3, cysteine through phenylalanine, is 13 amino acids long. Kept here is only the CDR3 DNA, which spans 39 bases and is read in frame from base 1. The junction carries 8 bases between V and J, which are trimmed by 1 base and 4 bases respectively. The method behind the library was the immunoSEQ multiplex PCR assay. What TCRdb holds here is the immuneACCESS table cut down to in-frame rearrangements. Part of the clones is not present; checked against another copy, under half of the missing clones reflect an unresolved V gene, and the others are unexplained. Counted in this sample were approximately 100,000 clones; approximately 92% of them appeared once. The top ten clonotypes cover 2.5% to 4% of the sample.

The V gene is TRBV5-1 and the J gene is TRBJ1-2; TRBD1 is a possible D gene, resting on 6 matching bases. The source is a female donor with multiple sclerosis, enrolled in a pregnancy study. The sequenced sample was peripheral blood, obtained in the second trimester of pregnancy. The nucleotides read TGCGCCAGCAGCTTGTGGACAGCCTATGGCTACACCTTC. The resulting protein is CASSLWTAYGYTF.